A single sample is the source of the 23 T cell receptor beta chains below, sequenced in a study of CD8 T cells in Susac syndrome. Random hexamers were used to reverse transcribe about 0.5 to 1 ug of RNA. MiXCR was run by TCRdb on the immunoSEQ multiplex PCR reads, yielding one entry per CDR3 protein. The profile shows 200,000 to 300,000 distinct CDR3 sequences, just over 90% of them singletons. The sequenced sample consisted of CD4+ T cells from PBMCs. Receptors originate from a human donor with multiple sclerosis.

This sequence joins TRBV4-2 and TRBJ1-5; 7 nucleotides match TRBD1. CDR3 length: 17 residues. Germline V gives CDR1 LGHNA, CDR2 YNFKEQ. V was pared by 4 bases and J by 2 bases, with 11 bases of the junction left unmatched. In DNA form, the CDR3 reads TGTGCCAGCAGCCGAACCCGACAGGGCGCTCGCAATCAGCCCCAGCATTTT. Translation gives CASSRTRQGARNQPQHF.

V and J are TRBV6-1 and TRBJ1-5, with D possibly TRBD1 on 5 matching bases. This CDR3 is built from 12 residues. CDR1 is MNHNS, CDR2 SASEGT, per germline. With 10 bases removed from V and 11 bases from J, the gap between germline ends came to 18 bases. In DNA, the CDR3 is TGTGCCACCGATATGGTACGGGGGGCCCAGCATTTT. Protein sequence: CATDMVRGAQHF.

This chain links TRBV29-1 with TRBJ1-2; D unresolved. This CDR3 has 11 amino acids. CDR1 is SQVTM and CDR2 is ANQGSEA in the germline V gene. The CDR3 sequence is CIGESNYGYTF. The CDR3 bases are TGCATCGGGGAATCTAACTATGGCTACACCTTC.

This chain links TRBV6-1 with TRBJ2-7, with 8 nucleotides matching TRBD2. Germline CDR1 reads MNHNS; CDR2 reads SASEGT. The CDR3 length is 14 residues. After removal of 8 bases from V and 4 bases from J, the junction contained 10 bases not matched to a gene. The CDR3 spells CASGLSGGGYEQYV. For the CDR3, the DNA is TGTGCCAGCGGGCTAAGCGGGGGCGGATACGAGCAGTACGTC.

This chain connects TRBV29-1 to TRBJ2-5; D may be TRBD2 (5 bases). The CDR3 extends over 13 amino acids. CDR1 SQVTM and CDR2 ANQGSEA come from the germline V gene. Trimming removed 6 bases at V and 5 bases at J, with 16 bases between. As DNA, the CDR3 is TGCAGCGTCTTAGGAGGAAGAGGGGAGACCCAGTACTTC. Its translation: CSVLGGRGETQYF.

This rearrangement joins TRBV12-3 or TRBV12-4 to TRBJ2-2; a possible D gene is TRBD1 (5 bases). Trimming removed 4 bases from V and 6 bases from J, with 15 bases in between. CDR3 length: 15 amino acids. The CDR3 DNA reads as TGTGCCAGCAGTTGGGGCCAGGGCCCCGCCGGGGAGCTGTTTTTT. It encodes CASSWGQGPAGELFF.

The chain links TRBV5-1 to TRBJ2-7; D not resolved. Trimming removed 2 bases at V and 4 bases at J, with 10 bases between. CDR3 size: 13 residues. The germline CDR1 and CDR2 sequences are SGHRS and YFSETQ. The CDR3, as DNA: TGCGCCAGCAGCTTCACATTAGGTTACGAGCAGTACTTC. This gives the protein CASSFTLGYEQYF.

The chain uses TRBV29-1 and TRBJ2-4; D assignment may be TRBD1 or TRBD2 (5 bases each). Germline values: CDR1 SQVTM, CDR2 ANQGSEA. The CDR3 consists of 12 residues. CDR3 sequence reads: CSVRETADIQYF. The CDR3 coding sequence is TGCAGTGTTAGGGAGACAGCGGACATTCAGTACTTC. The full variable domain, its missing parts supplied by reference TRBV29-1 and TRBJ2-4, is SAVISQKPSRDICQRGTSLTIQCQVDSQVTMMFWYRQQPGQSLTLIATANQGSEATYESGFVIDKFPISRPNLTFSTLTVSNMSPEDSSIYLCSVRETADIQYFGAGTRLSVL.

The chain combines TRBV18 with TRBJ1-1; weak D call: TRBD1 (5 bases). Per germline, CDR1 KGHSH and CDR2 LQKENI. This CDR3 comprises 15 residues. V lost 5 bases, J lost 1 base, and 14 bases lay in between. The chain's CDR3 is CASSSRTRQNTEAFF. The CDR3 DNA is TGTGCCAGCTCATCCAGGACAAGGCAGAACACTGAAGCTTTCTTT. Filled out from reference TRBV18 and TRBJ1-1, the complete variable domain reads NAGVMQNPRHLVRRRGQEARLRCSPMKGHSHVYWYRQLPEEGLKFMVYLQKENIIDESGMPKERFSAEFPKEGPSILRIQQVVRGDSAAYFCASSSRTRQNTEAFFGQGTRLTVV.

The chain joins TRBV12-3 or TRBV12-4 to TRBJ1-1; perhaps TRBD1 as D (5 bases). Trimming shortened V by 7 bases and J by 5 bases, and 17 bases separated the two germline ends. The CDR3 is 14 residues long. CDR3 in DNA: TGTGCCAGCACCCAGAGACAGCTGGGGACTGAAGCTTTCTTT. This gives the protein CASTQRQLGTEAFF.

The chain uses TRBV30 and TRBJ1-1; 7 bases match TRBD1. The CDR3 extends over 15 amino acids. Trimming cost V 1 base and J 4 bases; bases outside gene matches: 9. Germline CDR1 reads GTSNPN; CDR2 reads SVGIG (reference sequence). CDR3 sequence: CAWSGLAQGGTEAFF. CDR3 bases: TGTGCCTGGAGTGGGTTGGCGCAGGGGGGCACTGAAGCTTTCTTT.

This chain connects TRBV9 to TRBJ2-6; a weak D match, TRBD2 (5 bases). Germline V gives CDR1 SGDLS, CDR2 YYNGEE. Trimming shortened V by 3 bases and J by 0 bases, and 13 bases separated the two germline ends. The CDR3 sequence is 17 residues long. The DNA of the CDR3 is TGTGCCAGCAGCGGGCAGGTACTAGTCTCTGGGGCCAACGTCCTGACTTTC. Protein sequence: CASSGQVLVSGANVLTF.

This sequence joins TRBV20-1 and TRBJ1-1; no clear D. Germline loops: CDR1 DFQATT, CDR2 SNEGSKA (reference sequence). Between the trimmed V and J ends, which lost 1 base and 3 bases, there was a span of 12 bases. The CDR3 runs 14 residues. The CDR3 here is CSARVVARDTEAFF. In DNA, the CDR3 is TGCAGTGCTAGAGTAGTGGCCAGAGACACTGAAGCTTTCTTT.

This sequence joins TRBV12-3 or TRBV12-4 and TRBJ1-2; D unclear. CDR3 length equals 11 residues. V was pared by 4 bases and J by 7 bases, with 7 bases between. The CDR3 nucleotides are TGTGCCAGCAGTTCAGCAATTGGCTACACCTTC. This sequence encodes CASSSAIGYTF.

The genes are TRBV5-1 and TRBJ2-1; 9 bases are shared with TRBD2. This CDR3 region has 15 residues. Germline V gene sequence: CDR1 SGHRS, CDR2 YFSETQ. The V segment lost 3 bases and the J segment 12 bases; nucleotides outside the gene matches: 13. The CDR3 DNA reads TGCGCCAGCAGCTCGACTAGCGGTAGAGGCGCTGGGCAGTTCTTC. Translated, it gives CASSSTSGRGAGQFF.

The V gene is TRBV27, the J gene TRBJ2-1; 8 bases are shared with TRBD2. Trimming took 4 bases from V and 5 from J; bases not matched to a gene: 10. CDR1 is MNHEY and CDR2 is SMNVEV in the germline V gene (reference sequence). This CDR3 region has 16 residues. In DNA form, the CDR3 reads TGTGCCAGCAGTTCGTCCTATAGCGGGGATAACAATGAGCAGTTCTTC. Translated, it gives CASSSSYSGDNNEQFF.

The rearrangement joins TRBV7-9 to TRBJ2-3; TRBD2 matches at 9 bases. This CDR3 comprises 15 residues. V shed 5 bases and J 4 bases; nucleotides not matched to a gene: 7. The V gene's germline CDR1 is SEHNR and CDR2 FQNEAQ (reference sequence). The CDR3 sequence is CASSPSSGRSDTQYF. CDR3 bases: TGTGCCAGCAGCCCAAGCAGCGGGAGGTCAGATACGCAGTATTTT.

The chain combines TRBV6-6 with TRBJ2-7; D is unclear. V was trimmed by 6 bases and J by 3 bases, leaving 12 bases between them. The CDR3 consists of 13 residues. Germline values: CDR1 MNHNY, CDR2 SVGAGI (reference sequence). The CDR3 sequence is CASSPSGFYEQYV. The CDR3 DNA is TGTGCCAGCAGCCCTTCCGGTTTCTACGAGCAGTACGTC.

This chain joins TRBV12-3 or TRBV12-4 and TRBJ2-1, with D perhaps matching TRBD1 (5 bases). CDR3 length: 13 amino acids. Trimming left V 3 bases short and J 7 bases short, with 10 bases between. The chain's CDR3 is CASSLYQGNEQFF. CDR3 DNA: TGTGCCAGCAGTTTGTATCAGGGAAATGAGCAGTTCTTC.

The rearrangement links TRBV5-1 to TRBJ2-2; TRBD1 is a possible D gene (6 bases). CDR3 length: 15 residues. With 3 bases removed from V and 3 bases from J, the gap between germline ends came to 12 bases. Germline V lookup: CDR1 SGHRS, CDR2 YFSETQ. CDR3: CASSSPQGYTGELFF. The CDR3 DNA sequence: TGCGCCAGCAGCTCACCACAGGGATACACCGGGGAGCTGTTTTTT.

The DNA for the CDR3 is TGCGCCAGCAGCTTGGAAGACAGGGGTCATTCACCCCTCCACTTT. Encoded protein: CASSLEDRGHSPLHF. The rearrangement links TRBV5-1 to TRBJ1-6, with 8 nucleotides matching TRBD1. With V trimmed by 0 bases and J by 8 bases, 4 bases remained unmatched. CDR3 length: 15 amino acids. Looked up from germline, CDR1 is SGHRS and CDR2 is YFSETQ.

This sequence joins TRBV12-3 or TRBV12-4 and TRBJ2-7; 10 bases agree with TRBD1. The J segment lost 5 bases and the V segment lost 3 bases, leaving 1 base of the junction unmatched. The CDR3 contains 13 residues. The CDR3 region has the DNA TGTGCCAGCAGTTTGGACAGGGGGAACGAGCAGTACTTC. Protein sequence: CASSLDRGNEQYF.

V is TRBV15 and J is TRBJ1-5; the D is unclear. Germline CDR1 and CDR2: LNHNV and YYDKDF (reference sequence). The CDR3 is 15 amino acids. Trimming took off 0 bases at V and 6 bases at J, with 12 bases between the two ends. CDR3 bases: TGTGCCACCAGCAGAGATTCAACGCGGAGTCAGCCCCAGCATTTT. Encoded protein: CATSRDSTRSQPQHF.